What follows are 21 T cell receptor beta chains derived from one specimen sequenced in a study of cytomegalovirus exposure and HLA in healthy donors. PCR amplification relied on 60 Vbeta primers (plus 13 Jbeta primers). The assay was immunoSEQ multiplex PCR, and TCRdb's table has in-frame clones only and misses some. The data hold 150,000 or so clones, with roughly 80% observed a single time. Sequenced sample: PBMCs. These receptors were taken from a woman under 30 in good health and CMV-seropositive.

This chain links TRBV7-9 with TRBJ1-1, with 9 bases that match TRBD1. Losses at the gene ends were 1 base for V and 1 base for J; bases not matched to a gene: 7. From germline, CDR1 is SEHNR and CDR2 FQNEAQ (reference sequence). The CDR3 length is 17 residues. The CDR3: CASSLGWGTGKNTEAFF. The CDR3 bases are TGTGCCAGCAGCTTAGGTTGGGGGACAGGGAAGAACACTGAAGCTTTCTTT.

The genes are TRBV7-6 and TRBJ2-2; D ambiguous. Trimming left V 1 base short and J 3 bases short, with 9 bases between. CDR1 SGHVS and CDR2 FNYEAQ come from the germline V gene. The CDR3 runs to 15 residues. CDR3 sequence (DNA): TGTGCCAGCAGCTTAGATCAACTGCACACCGGGGAGCTGTTTTTT. Its protein is CASSLDQLHTGELFF. The variable domain in full, with the rest retrieved from reference TRBV7-6 and TRBJ2-2, is GAGVSQSPRYKVTKRGQDVALRCDPISGHVSLYWYRQALGQGPEFLTYFNYEAQQDKSGLPNDRFSAERPEGSISTLTIQRTEQRDSAMYRCASSLDQLHTGELFFGEGSRLTVL.

The chain couples TRBV9 to TRBJ2-3; possibly TRBD1 for D (6 bases). The V end was cut by 0 bases, the J end by 5 bases, with 10 bases between. Germline V gene lookup returns CDR1 SGDLS and CDR2 YYNGEE. The CDR3 runs to 14 residues. The CDR3 sequence: CASSVDRAGDTQYF. In nucleotides, the CDR3 is TGTGCCAGCAGCGTAGACAGGGCGGGAGATACGCAGTATTTT. Variable domain in full (rest from reference TRBV9 and TRBJ2-3): DSGVTQTPKHLITATGQRVTLRCSPRSGDLSVYWYQQSLDQGLQFLIQYYNGEERAKGNILERFSAQQFPDLHSELNLSSLELGDSALYFCASSVDRAGDTQYFGPGTRLTVL.

The rearrangement joins TRBV7-2 to TRBJ2-1; D might be TRBD2 (5 bases). Per germline, CDR1 SGHTA and CDR2 FQGNSA. This CDR3 region has 16 residues. V dropped 5 bases and J dropped 0 bases, with 14 bases sitting between them. The CDR3 region is CASSQTSPFSYNEQFF. CDR3 DNA: TGTGCCAGCAGCCAAACTAGTCCTTTCTCCTACAATGAGCAGTTCTTC.

The rearrangement links TRBV7-3 to TRBJ2-1; 10 positions match TRBD2. The CDR3 covers 15 residues. CDR1 is SGHTA and CDR2 is FQGTGA in the germline V gene. V lost 6 bases and J lost 6; bases outside the gene matches: 8. For the CDR3, the DNA is TGTGCCAGCAGAAGAAGGGCTAGCGGGGGCAATGAGCAGTTCTTC. The encoded protein is CASRRRASGGNEQFF.

The chain joins TRBV7-2 to TRBJ2-1; 11 bases align to TRBD2. V gave up 6 bases and J gave up 4 bases; unmatched junction bases: 8. The CDR3 runs to 16 residues. Germline CDR1 SGHTA, CDR2 FQGNSA. CDR3 bases: TGTGCCAGCAGAACGACTAGCGGGGATGCTTACAATGAGCAGTTCTTC. This sequence encodes CASRTTSGDAYNEQFF.

The V gene is TRBV13, the J gene TRBJ1-4; no clear D. The CDR3 is made up of 16 amino acids. Trimming took 2 bases from V and 0 from J, leaving 10 bases between them. CDR1 is PRHDT, CDR2 FYEKMQ, per germline (reference sequence). This CDR3 reads CASSLMSSATNEKLFF. Here the CDR3 DNA reads TGTGCCAGCAGCTTAATGTCGTCTGCAACTAATGAAAAACTGTTTTTT.

This clone was recorded only once. The identical CDR3 is also encoded by other nucleotide sequences in the sample. The CDR3 reads CASSTGANEKLFF. DNA for the CDR3: TGTGCCAGCTCGACAGGGGCTAATGAAAAACTGTTTTTT. The J gene is TRBJ1-4, the V gene TRBV19; 8 bases line up with TRBD1. Looked up from germline, CDR1 is LNHDA and CDR2 is SQIVND (reference sequence). The CDR3 has 13 amino acids. Losses at the gene ends were 9 bases for V and 3 bases for J; bases not matched to a gene: 3.

This chain connects TRBV4-2 to TRBJ2-7; D may be TRBD1 (6 bases). Trimming pared 4 bases from V and 3 bases from J, leaving 13 bases between. The CDR3 is 14 amino acids. Germline CDR1 reads LGHNA; CDR2 reads YNFKEQ. The CDR3 region is CASSRGGTIYEQYF. CDR3 bases: TGTGCCAGCAGCCGCGGTGGGACAATCTACGAGCAGTACTTC.

The chain combines TRBV5-5 with TRBJ2-5; 7 bases fit TRBD1. TRBJ2-7 matches the DNA end more closely, so the J call is doubtful. The CDR3 has 12 residues. Germline assignment: CDR1 SGHKS and CDR2 YYEKEE (reference sequence). The CDR3 coding sequence is TGTGCCAGCAGCCTCCGGGACAGCGAGCAGTACTTC. Encoded protein: CASSLRDSEQYF.

Concerning this clone: The sample contains more than one DNA sequence encoding this CDR3. CDR3 DNA: TGCGCCAGCAGCAGCGGACCTAACACTGAAGCTTTCTTT. Protein: CASSSGPNTEAFF. J is TRBJ1-1 and V is TRBV5-1; no definite D call. CDR1 is SGHRS and CDR2 is YFSETQ in the germline V gene. The CDR3 extends over 13 amino acids. Deletions cut 4 bases from V and 2 bases from J, with 9 bases between.

The CDR3 DNA reads as TGTGCCAGCAGCCAGACAGTTACTCACACCGGGGAGCTGTTTTTT. Translation: CASSQTVTHTGELFF. The J gene is TRBJ2-2, the V gene TRBV5-5, with a possible D match to TRBD1 (5 bases). The V gene lost 4 bases and the J gene lost 3 bases, with 13 bases spanning the gap. The V gene's germline CDR1 is SGHKS and CDR2 YYEKEE (reference sequence). The CDR3 extends over 15 amino acids. The complete variable domain, with remaining parts taken from reference TRBV5-5 and TRBJ2-2, reads DAGVTQSPTHLIKTRGQQVTLRCSPISGHKSVSWYQQVLGQGPQFIFQYYEKEERGRGNFPDRFSARQFPNYSSELNVNALLLGDSALYLCASSQTVTHTGELFFGEGSRLTVL.

The chain has TRBV5-1 and TRBJ2-3, with D maybe TRBD1 (6 bases). This CDR3 comprises 12 residues. CDR1 and CDR2 (germline): SGHRS, YFSETQ. V was cut by 4 bases and J by 6 bases, with 9 bases left in between. CDR3 coding DNA: TGCGCCAGCAGCCGCAGGGGCGATACGCAGTATTTT. Amino acid sequence: CASSRRGDTQYF. Filled out from reference TRBV5-1 and TRBJ2-3, the complete variable domain reads KAGVTQTPRYLIKTRGQQVTLSCSPISGHRSVSWYQQTPGQGLQFLFEYFSETQRNKGNFPGRFSGRQFSNSRSEMNVSTLELGDSALYLCASSRRGDTQYFGPGTRLTVL.

V is TRBV5-4 and J is TRBJ2-5, with D hard to call. Matching the DNA end better, TRBJ2-7 makes the J call doubtful. The CDR3 has 14 amino acids. The germline gives CDR1 SGHNT, CDR2 YYREEE (reference sequence). For the CDR3, the DNA is TGTGCCAGCAGCTTGTTAGGTAGCTCCTACGAGCAGTACTTC. It translates to CASSLLGSSYEQYF.

The rearrangement uses TRBV7-9 and TRBJ2-1, with TRBD1 as a possible D gene (6 bases). V was clipped by 4 bases and J by 7 bases, with 8 bases between them. This CDR3 is 12 amino acids long. The germline CDR1 and CDR2 sequences are SEHNR and FQNEAQ (reference sequence). CDR3 in amino acids: CASSSQGNEQFF. Written as DNA, the CDR3 is TGTGCCAGCAGCTCACAGGGAAATGAGCAGTTCTTC.

This chain connects TRBV7-6 to TRBJ1-6; 12 bases map to TRBD1. V lost 5 bases to trimming and J lost 10 bases; unmatched junction nucleotides: 9. Looked up from germline, CDR1 is SGHVS and CDR2 is FNYEAQ. The CDR3 is 16 amino acids. The CDR3 nucleotides are TGTGCCAGCAGCACCTCCGTGGGGACAGGGGGCTCACCCCTCCACTTT. It yields the protein CASSTSVGTGGSPLHF.

The chain links TRBV7-3 to TRBJ2-6; TRBD1 aligns across 7 bases. CDR1 is SGHTA, CDR2 FQGTGA, per germline. Trimming cost V 5 bases and J 1 base; bases outside gene matches: 11. This CDR3 region has 18 residues. The CDR3 nucleotides are TGTGCCAGCAGCCCCCAGGGGGTATCAAGTTCTGGGGCCAACGTCCTGACTTTC. This codes for CASSPQGVSSSGANVLTF.

The chain carries TRBV9 and TRBJ1-2, with 12 bases lining up with TRBD1. Germline V CDR1 and CDR2: SGDLS, YYNGEE. This CDR3 comprises 15 residues. With 2 bases clipped from V and 3 bases from J, the junction kept 2 bases outside the gene matches. The CDR3 is CASSVGTGGDYGYTF. In DNA form, the CDR3 reads TGTGCCAGCAGCGTCGGGACAGGGGGCGACTATGGCTACACCTTC.

This clone was seen a few times. The V and J genes are TRBV2 and TRBJ2-5; D unclear. The CDR3 has 12 residues. Trimming shortened V by 7 bases and J by 2 bases, and 8 bases separated the two germline ends. From germline, CDR1 is SNHLY and CDR2 FYNNEI. CDR3: CASNKEQETQYF. CDR3 nucleotide sequence: TGTGCCAGCAATAAGGAGCAAGAGACCCAGTACTTC.

V is TRBV29-1 and J is TRBJ2-1, with 10 bases aligning to TRBD1. The V and J ends lost 0 bases and 7 bases, in that order; junction bases with no gene match: 9. CDR1 and CDR2 (germline): SQVTM, ANQGSEA. There are 16 residues in the CDR3. For the CDR3, the DNA is TGCAGCGTTGAAGATCCTATAGGGGACAGGGGAAATGAGCAGTTCTTC. Residues: CSVEDPIGDRGNEQFF.

The chain joins TRBV13 to TRBJ2-3, with 11 nucleotides matching TRBD2. Germline-derived CDR1 and CDR2 are PRHDT and FYEKMQ (reference sequence). This CDR3 contains 16 residues. V was pared by 5 bases and J by 5 bases, with 9 bases of the junction left unmatched. The chain's CDR3 is CASSPPLAGGQDTQYF. The CDR3 DNA follows: TGTGCCAGCAGCCCCCCCTTAGCGGGGGGGCAAGATACGCAGTATTTT.